This T cell receptor beta chain was documented in a study of regulatory T cells in long-lasting Graves disease. Study-wide points: The study found TRBV28, TRBJ1-2 and TRBJ2-5 favored in persistent disease.

To make TCR beta libraries, researchers used iRepertoire HTBI primers and Arm-PCR of CDR3 regions. In TCRdb, the multiplex PCR reads were re-called with MiXCR into one record per CDR3 protein. The data hold around 460,000 distinct CDR3 sequences, with 20% to 25% observed a single time. Trimming left V 5 bases short and J 6 bases short, with 13 bases between. CDR3 length equals 14 residues. CDR1 and CDR2 (germline): ENHRY, SYGVKD. Time point: persistent/refractory GD, antithyroid drugs over 5 years with positive TRAb. PBMCs were the source of the RNA used for TCR sequencing. Concerning this clonotype: Its specificity is unknown.

This specimen was peripheral blood mononuclear cells (PBMCs), taken when the disease was refractory, from a patient treated with antithyroid drugs. The clonotype originates from a female donor with Graves disease. The chain combines TRBV10-3 with TRBJ2-2; D possibly corresponds to TRBD1 (6 bases). Here the CDR3 reads CAISSNTGSGELFF. The CDR3 coding sequence is TGTGCCATCAGTTCTAATACAGGGTCCGGGGAGCTGTTTTTT.